The clone carrying this T cell receptor beta chain was found a few times. Its antigen is not identified. These data come from a study of CD8+ T cells in alopecia areata. As for the study in general: Oral tofacitinib (5 to 10 mg twice daily) was administered to treated patients. General observations from the study: Patients displayed less clarity in TCR sharing than mice, a finding possibly related to HLA. Lesional scalp displayed greater clonality than normal scalp, most notably in alopecia totalis/universalis.

The authors extracted RNA and reverse transcribed it into cDNA as the sequencing template. Assay used: immunoSEQ multiplex PCR; TCRdb lists only in-frame clones, some missing. The sample has around 140,000 clones; 40% to 55% are singletons. Collected material from alopecia areata patients comprised lesional scalp punch biopsies and peripheral blood. J gave up 5 bases and V 3 bases, and 25 bases lay outside the gene matches. Germline lookup yields CDR1 SNHLY and CDR2 FYNNEI. The CDR3 spans 22 residues. This rearrangement joins TRBV2 to TRBJ2-1; 10 bases line up with TRBD1. This specimen was CD4+ T cells sorted from blood, taken at week 0. The sequence was collected from a human donor with alopecia areata. CDR3 in amino acids: CASSDLWDRGISREFPNNEQFF. The CDR3 region has the DNA TGTGCCAGCAGTGACTTATGGGACAGGGGTATTTCGCGGGAGTTCCCCAACAATGAGCAGTTCTTC.